This is a list of T cell receptor beta chains from one sample in a study of T cell responses to AZD1222 COVID-19 vaccine. Repertoires were generated with immunoSEQ multiplex PCR, while TCRdb's copy carries only in-frame clones and drops some. The table shows more than 95,000 clones, with approximately 91% occurring only once. Here the sequenced sample was peripheral blood, taken on day 0 of AZD1222 vaccination. The receptors stem from an adult in good health. CDR3s include the opening cysteine and the closing phenylalanine or tryptophan. Fields, in order: clone size, V gene, D gene, J gene, CDR3 protein, CDR3 DNA. D genes are given only for firm matches. The size entry is marked missing in some rows and otherwise reads once, few, many or a size class.

>few|TRBV5-1|NA|TRBJ2-3
CASSLVASGTDTQYF
TGCGCCAGCAGCTTGGTTGCTTCTGGCACAGATACGCAGTATTTT
>once|TRBV7-9|NA|TRBJ2-2
CASRSTGELFF
TGTGCCAGCAGATCTACCGGGGAGCTGTTTTTT
>NA|TRBV5-5|TRBD1|TRBJ1-1
CASSLGTGGNTEAFF
TGTGCCAGCAGCTTGGGGACAGGGGGGAACACTGAAGCTTTCTTT
>NA|TRBV18|NA|TRBJ1-2
CASSPGLGATF
TGTGCCAGCTCACCGGGGTTAGGGGCTACCTTC
>NA|TRBV7-2|NA|TRBJ2-2
CASSFFGRGELFF
TGTGCCAGCAGCTTTTTTGGACGTGGGGAGCTGTTTTTT
>once|TRBV23-1|NA|TRBJ1-5
CASSRSHVVGVNQPQHF
TGCGCCAGCAGTCGATCTCACGTCGTTGGGGTCAATCAGCCCCAGCATTTT
>NA|TRBV27|NA|TRBJ2-7
CASSSTTGSSYEQYF
TGTGCCAGCAGTTCAACGACAGGTAGCTCCTACGAGCAGTACTTC
>NA|TRBV2|NA|TRBJ2-3
CASSEEWGGQVDTQYF
TGTGCCAGCAGTGAAGAGTGGGGGGGCCAGGTAGATACGCAGTATTTT
>few|TRBV21-1|NA|TRBJ1-2
CASRSPSGTGGASDYGYTF
TGTGCCAGCAGGTCACCGTCCGGGACAGGGGGCGCGTCAGACTATGGCTACACCTTC
>NA|TRBV5-6|TRBD1|TRBJ1-1
CASSRDRGLGEAFF
TGTGCCAGCAGCAGGGACAGGGGGCTGGGTGAAGCTTTCTTT
>NA|TRBV10-1|NA|TRBJ1-1
CASSESVLAEAFF
TGCGCCAGCAGTGAGTCGGTTCTCGCTGAAGCTTTCTTT
>NA|TRBV7-2|TRBD2|TRBJ2-3
CASSLIAGGLPDTQYF
TGTGCCAGCAGCTTAATCGCGGGGGGGCTCCCAGATACGCAGTATTTT
>NA|TRBV19|NA|TRBJ2-2
CASRRTWTITGELFF
TGTGCCAGTAGGCGCACGTGGACCATCACCGGGGAGCTGTTTTTT
>once|TRBV6-5|NA|TRBJ1-2
CASSYSKLGVYGYTF
TGTGCCAGCAGTTACTCGAAATTGGGGGTTTATGGCTACACCTTC
>NA|TRBV11-3|NA|TRBJ2-7
CASSSGGSSYEQYF
TGTGCCAGCAGCTCTGGGGGGAGCTCCTACGAGCAGTACTTC
>NA|TRBV5-1|NA|TRBJ2-3
CASSLAQSTDTQYF
TGCGCCAGCAGCTTGGCACAGTCCACAGATACGCAGTATTTT
>NA|TRBV6-5|NA|TRBJ2-1
CASSNGGGPLNEQFF
TGTGCCAGCAGTAACGGTGGGGGACCTTTGAATGAGCAGTTCTTC
>NA|TRBV2|NA|TRBJ1-3
CASAGDPGTRGNTIYF
TGTGCCAGTGCGGGGGATCCTGGTACGAGGGGAAACACCATATATTTT
>NA|TRBV5-5|TRBD1|TRBJ1-4
CASSMDRQILNEKLFF
TGTGCCAGCAGCATGGACAGGCAAATCCTTAATGAAAAACTGTTTTTT
>NA|TRBV28|NA|TRBJ1-1
CASSNTGTGNTEAFF
TGTGCCAGCAGTAATACAGGGACGGGGAACACTGAAGCTTTCTTT
>NA|TRBV19|NA|TRBJ2-5
CASSWTQQETQYF
TGTGCCAGTAGTTGGACCCAACAAGAGACCCAGTACTTC
>NA|TRBV18|NA|TRBJ1-1
CASSPPAKTEAFF
TGTGCCAGCTCACCACCGGCCAAGACTGAAGCTTTCTTT
>NA|TRBV19|TRBD1|TRBJ2-7
CASSPGQGMYEQYF
TGTGCCAGTAGCCCGGGACAGGGGATGTACGAGCAGTACTTC
>NA|TRBV9|TRBD1|TRBJ1-1
CASSVTQGDTEAFF
TGTGCCAGCAGCGTAACTCAGGGGGACACTGAAGCTTTCTTT
>NA|TRBV29-1|NA|TRBJ1-3
CSAGTSGNTIYF
TGCAGTGCCGGGACCTCTGGAAACACCATATATTTT